This T cell receptor beta chain was sequenced for a study of blood T cells in healthy people across ages. General study findings and limits: Compared with aged donors, long-lived donors showed fewer expanded clones, suggesting selection. Older individuals had lower TCR beta diversity per million T cells (the decline was roughly linear).

The CDR3 has 14 amino acids. V was clipped by 5 bases and J by 7 bases; unmatched bases: 9. The germline V gene has CDR1 LGHDT and CDR2 YNNKEL (reference sequence). A second PCR of 7 to 11 cycles used a sample-barcoded 5' primer and a J-beta primer mix. Using its own MiXCR run on the 5' RACE reads, TCRdb lists one record per CDR3 protein. This sample carries approximately 730,000 distinct CDR3 sequences, roughly 41% of them seen once, and the ten largest clones take about 20%. The count of this clonotype is one. Antigen: not known. Caucasian, healthy and from Russia, the donors were aged between about 6 and 90.

This clonotype was obtained from a woman aged 55 to 70 in good health. The V gene is TRBV3-1, the J gene TRBJ2-7; 9 nucleotides match TRBD2. Sequencing was carried out using blood. The CDR3 region has the DNA TGTGCCAGCAGCTTTAGCGGGAGTGCCAGGGAGCAGTACTTC. It yields the protein CASSFSGSAREQYF.